This is a list of T cell receptor beta chains from one sample in a study of blood T cell repertoires in COVID-19. Data came from immunoSEQ multiplex PCR; TCRdb stores just in-frame clones and leaves some out. The repertoire holds approximately 40,000 clones, with around 80% as singletons. Sequencing was carried out using peripheral blood. All receptors derive from a human donor in a cohort sampled during active COVID-19. Each CDR3 is given with its conserved first and last residue. The D gene is left open where the match is weak. Size is omitted from some rows. Given values are once, few, many or a class for expanded clones.

abundance	v_gene	d_gene	j_gene	len	CDR3nt	CDR3aa
.	TRBV19	TRBD1	TRBJ2-2	16	TGTGCCAGTACCCAAGAGGGGACAGACCCCACTGGGGAGCTGTTTTTT	CASTQEGTDPTGELFF
.	TRBV15	.	TRBJ1-1	14	TGTGCCACCAGCAGAGATCAAGGGAGCGCTGAAGCTTTCTTT	CATSRDQGSAEAFF
.	TRBV11-2	TRBD1	TRBJ1-1	16	TGTGCCAGCAGCTTTAATCTGGGGACAGGGGAACCTGAAGCTTTCTTT	CASSFNLGTGEPEAFF
many	TRBV27	TRBD2	TRBJ2-2	16	TGTGCCACCAGAATTGGCGGGGGGGCCTGGGACGGGGAGCTGTTTTTT	CATRIGGGAWDGELFF
.	TRBV9	.	TRBJ1-1	14	TGTGCCAGCAGCGTAGGTTACCCGAGGTCTGAAGCTTTCTTT	CASSVGYPRSEAFF
.	TRBV4-2	.	TRBJ2-4	15	TGTGCCAGCAGCCCTATTACGGAACAGGGAAACATTCAGTACTTC	CASSPITEQGNIQYF
.	TRBV2	TRBD1	TRBJ1-1	11	TGTGCCAGCAGCGAGGGACAGGTAGCTTTCTTT	CASSEGQVAFF
.	TRBV5-1	.	TRBJ2-1	11	TGCGCCAGCAGCTTGCAGGATGAGCAGTTCTTC	CASSLQDEQFF
.	TRBV5-4	TRBD1	TRBJ2-1	15	TGTGCCAGCAGCTACCCGACAGGGGGCAGGGATGAGCAGTTCTTC	CASSYPTGGRDEQFF
.	TRBV4-1	.	TRBJ1-5	15	TGCGCCAGCAGCCAAGCTTGGGGGGTTTATCAGCCCCAGCATTTT	CASSQAWGVYQPQHF
few	TRBV10-3	TRBD1	TRBJ1-2	16	TGTGCCATCAGTGAGTCGACCGGGACAGGGGGAGTTGGCTACACCTTC	CAISESTGTGGVGYTF
.	TRBV6-4	.	TRBJ2-3	13	TGTGCCAGCAGTCTGCAGGCGGGAGATACGCAGTATTTT	CASSLQAGDTQYF
.	TRBV7-8	.	TRBJ1-1	15	TGTGCCAGCAGCTATGTCGGGACTTCGAACACTGAAGCTTTCTTT	CASSYVGTSNTEAFF
.	TRBV6-5	TRBD1	TRBJ1-1	16	TGTGCCAGCAGTTACTCCGGGACAGGTTGGGACACTGAAGCTTTCTTT	CASSYSGTGWDTEAFF
.	TRBV5-1	.	TRBJ2-5	14	TGCGCCAGCAGCTTGGTTGGCTGGGCGCCGACCCAGTACTTC	CASSLVGWAPTQYF
.	TRBV6-1	.	TRBJ2-3	16	TGTGCCAGCAGTGAAGCCCGGGGGTGGTTAACAGATACGCAGTATTTT	CASSEARGWLTDTQYF